These 24 T cell receptor beta chains came from one sample sequenced in a study of CD8+CD57+ T cells in acquired aplastic anemia. The TCR beta profiling, which covered VDJ combination and CDR3 sequence, was carried out using genomic DNA as the template. Using its own MiXCR run on the reads, TCRdb lists one record per CDR3 protein. The table includes 74,000 or so distinct CDR3 sequences, around 50% detected once. Sequencing used sorted CD4+, CD8+, or CD8+CD57+ T cells (not recorded which) from PBMCs. Source of these receptors: a human donor in good health, serving as a control.

This clonotype occurred once. V usage is TRBV11-1 and J usage is TRBJ1-2; TRBD1 aligns across 8 bases. The CDR3 runs to 15 residues. Germline CDR1 SGHAT, CDR2 FQDESV (reference sequence). V lost 4 bases to trimming and J lost 1 base; unmatched junction nucleotides: 5. As DNA, the CDR3 is TGTGCCAGCAGCTACGACAGGGGATATAACTATGGCTACACCTTC. As protein: CASSYDRGYNYGYTF.

This clonotype was seen ten or more times. The chain joins TRBV2 to TRBJ2-7; D tentatively fits TRBD1 or TRBD2 (5 bases each). CDR1 and CDR2 from the germline V gene are SNHLY and FYNNEI. Deletions cut 7 bases from V and 0 bases from J, with 16 bases between. The CDR3 consists of 15 residues. DNA of the CDR3: TGTGCCAGCAACGTGGCAGGGAGCCTCTCCTACGAGCAGTACTTC. Translated: CASNVAGSLSYEQYF.

The table lists this clonotype with a few counts. One junction end disagrees with the germline gene, perhaps due to a read error. This chain joins TRBV4-1 and TRBJ1-1; D unclear. This CDR3 has 16 amino acids. Germline V gene data show CDR1 as MGHRA and CDR2 as YSYEKL. The CDR3 DNA follows: TGCGCCAGCAGCCAAACTGCAGAGTTCTGGAACGCTGAAGCTTTCTTT. It codes for CASSQTAEFWNAEAFF.

This clonotype has a count of ten or more. This chain uses TRBV4-2 with TRBJ2-7; TRBD1 matches 7 bases. V dropped 1 base and J dropped 0; count of bases not matched to a gene: 3. The CDR3 runs to 15 residues. Germline CDR1 reads LGHNA; CDR2 reads YNFKEQ. The CDR3 nucleotides read TGTGCCAGCAGCCAAGGAGGGACAGTCTCCTACGAGCAGTACTTC. Amino acids: CASSQGGTVSYEQYF.

This clonotype was detected many times. The chain has TRBV9 and TRBJ1-1; 7 bases are a match to TRBD1. V shed 4 bases, J shed 3 bases, and the junction held 9 bases outside the gene matches. CDR1 is SGDLS, CDR2 YYNGEE, per germline. The CDR3 is 15 amino acids. In DNA, the CDR3 is TGTGCCAGCAGCCACCGACAGGGTATGGACACTGAAGCTTTCTTT. It is translated as CASSHRQGMDTEAFF.

This clonotype was seen repeatedly, ten times or more. The chain joins TRBV20-1 to TRBJ2-1; 12 bases are shared with TRBD2. Germline CDR1 reads DFQATT; CDR2 reads SNEGSKA (reference sequence). CDR3 length: 17 amino acids. V dropped 0 bases and J dropped 4; count of bases not matched to a gene: 7. In DNA form, the CDR3 reads TGCAGTGCTAGAGAAGATCTAGCGGGAGGGGGTTACAATGAGCAGTTCTTC. It specifies CSAREDLAGGGYNEQFF.

This clonotype appeared once. This sequence joins TRBV11-1 and TRBJ2-1; tentative D call: TRBD2 (6 bases). V lost 2 bases and J lost 6, with 14 bases in between. The CDR3 loop spans 15 amino acids. CDR1 SGHAT and CDR2 FQDESV come from the germline V gene (reference sequence). The CDR3: CASSLSEAGSNEQFF. In DNA, the CDR3 is TGTGCCAGCAGCTTATCCGAGGCGGGGAGCAATGAGCAGTTCTTC.

V is TRBV7-8 and J is TRBJ1-1; possibly TRBD1 for D (5 bases). CDR1 and CDR2 from the germline V gene are SGHVS and FQNEAQ. Trimming pared 7 bases from V and 0 bases from J, leaving 9 bases between. This CDR3 is 13 amino acids long. The DNA of the CDR3 is TGTGCCAGCACCGTGGGGGTGAACACTGAAGCTTTCTTT. Residues: CASTVGVNTEAFF.

This clonotype appeared a single time. Sequence at one end of the junction differs from germline and may be a read error. The chain has TRBV19 and TRBJ2-1, with D unclear. The CDR3 is 14 amino acids. Germline V gives CDR1 LNHDA, CDR2 SQIVND (reference sequence). The CDR3 DNA sequence: TGTGCCGGTAGTATAGAGAGCTCCTACAATGAGCAGTTCTTC. Amino acids: CAGSIESSYNEQFF. Using reference TRBV19 and TRBJ2-1 for the parts outside the CDR3, the full variable domain is DGGITQSPKYLFRKEGQNVTLSCEQNLNHDAMYWYRQDPGQGLRLIYYSQIVNDFQKGDIAEGYSVSREKKESFPLTVTSAQKNPTAFYLCAGSIESSYNEQFFGPGTRLTVL.

This chain connects TRBV6-1 to TRBJ1-6, with 9 bases that match TRBD1. Germline assignment: CDR1 MNHNS and CDR2 SASEGT. The V gene end was trimmed by 6 bases and the J gene end by 12 bases; junction bases not matched to a gene: 9. The CDR3 has 14 residues. The CDR3 DNA follows: TGTGCCAGCAGAGGACCGGGACAGGGCCAACCCCTCCACTTT. Residues: CASRGPGQGQPLHF.

On this clonotype itself: This could be a read error, since a much larger clone is one nucleotide away. The genes are TRBV12-3 or TRBV12-4 and TRBJ2-6; D tentatively fits TRBD1 or TRBD2 (5 bases each). There are 18 residues in the CDR3. This CDR3 reads CASSSRDGETSGANALTF. The CDR3 nucleotides are TGTGCCAGCAGTTCCCGGGACGGCGAAACCTCTGGGGCCAACGCCCTGACTTTC.

This clonotype has at least ten counts. The chain links TRBV19 to TRBJ1-5; a possible D gene is TRBD1 (6 bases). Germline V gene sequence: CDR1 LNHDA, CDR2 SQIVND (reference sequence). The CDR3 spans 15 residues. V shed 5 bases and J shed 6 bases, with 17 bases lying between them. The CDR3 sequence: CASSPLTGFGQPQHF. CDR3 DNA sequence: TGTGCCAGTAGTCCCCTTACAGGGTTCGGTCAGCCCCAGCATTTT.

The CDR3 DNA is TGTGCCAGTAGCCCCGGACTAGCGGTAATCTACGAGCAGTACTTC. Translated, it gives CASSPGLAVIYEQYF. The chain couples TRBV19 to TRBJ2-7, with TRBD2 matching over 10 bases. CDR1 is LNHDA, CDR2 SQIVND, per germline (reference sequence). This CDR3 has 15 residues. The J segment lost 3 bases and the V segment lost 6 bases, leaving 8 bases of the junction unmatched.

The chain carries TRBV29-1 and TRBJ2-7, with D possibly matching TRBD2 (6 bases). The V gene lost 7 bases and the J gene lost 6 bases, with 25 bases spanning the gap. Germline assignment: CDR1 SQVTM and CDR2 ANQGSEA. This CDR3 region has 15 residues. CDR3 coding DNA: TGCAGCGCTCGACCGGGACTCCAAGGAACATCCGAGCAGTACTTC. Translation: CSARPGLQGTSEQYF.

V gene TRBV10-3 combines with J gene TRBJ2-3; maybe TRBD1 (6 bases). Trimming cost V 6 bases and J 0 bases, with 13 bases left between them. Germline V lookup: CDR1 ENHRY, CDR2 SYGVKD. This CDR3 comprises 15 residues. The CDR3 coding sequence is TGTGCCATCAGGATGGACAGCACTAGCACAGATACGCAGTATTTT. Encoded protein: CAIRMDSTSTDTQYF.

In its sample, this clonotype was seen many times. The V and J genes are TRBV5-4 and TRBJ2-5, with TRBD2 matching over 9 bases. The CDR3 spans 15 residues. V gave up 0 bases and J gave up 2 bases; unmatched junction bases: 2. Per germline, CDR1 SGHNT and CDR2 YYREEE (reference sequence). The CDR3 DNA sequence: TGTGCCAGCAGCTTGGTGGGACTAGCTCAAGAGACCCAGTACTTC. Encoded protein: CASSLVGLAQETQYF.

The V call is TRBV12-3 or TRBV12-4, the J call TRBJ1-5; D call uncertain. The V and J ends lost 7 bases and 6 bases respectively, with 10 bases between them. CDR3 size: 12 residues. The CDR3: CASTVGGQPQHF. The CDR3 DNA sequence: TGTGCCAGCACGGTAGGTGGTCAGCCCCAGCATTTT.

This clonotype was recorded at least ten times. This chain joins TRBV6-1 and TRBJ1-1; the D gene is possibly TRBD1 (6 bases). Germline CDR1 MNHNS, CDR2 SASEGT. This CDR3 is built from 12 residues. Trimming removed 8 bases at V and 5 bases at J, with 12 bases between. The CDR3 reads CASGKGGTEAFF. CDR3 DNA: TGTGCCAGCGGAAAAGGGGGAACTGAAGCTTTCTTT.

Judged by abundance, this clonotype is medium-sized. The chain joins TRBV7-9 to TRBJ2-7; no reliable D call. Deletions cut 7 bases from V and 0 bases from J, with 7 bases between. CDR1 is SEHNR, CDR2 FQNEAQ, per germline (reference sequence). The CDR3 runs 12 residues. CDR3 DNA: TGTGCCAGCATGAGCGTCTCCTACGAGCAGTACTTC. Its translation is CASMSVSYEQYF.

This clonotype was detected only a few times. Germline is not matched at one junction end, which may reflect a read error. The V and J genes are TRBV9 and TRBJ2-7; 9 bases are a match to TRBD2. CDR1 SGDLS and CDR2 YYNGEE come from the germline V gene. The CDR3 is 15 residues long. The CDR3 is CASSVDASGAFEQYF. The CDR3 coding sequence is TGTGCCAGCAGCGTAGATGCTAGCGGGGCATTCGAGCAGTACTTT.

This chain uses TRBV20-1 with TRBJ2-3; D may be TRBD2 (5 bases). With 1 base removed from V and 0 bases from J, the gap between germline ends came to 8 bases. From germline, CDR1 is DFQATT and CDR2 SNEGSKA (reference sequence). This CDR3 region has 14 residues. Written as DNA, the CDR3 is TGCAGTGCTAGAGGAGCGGACAGCACAGATACGCAGTATTTT. This encodes CSARGADSTDTQYF.

This clonotype was recorded many times. The V gene is TRBV4-1, the J gene TRBJ1-2, with TRBD1 matching over 8 bases. The CDR3 spans 17 residues. CDR1 and CDR2 from the germline V gene are MGHRA and YSYEKL. The V and J ends lost 0 bases and 6 bases, in that order; junction bases with no gene match: 12. Here the CDR3 reads CASSQDAPQGAADGYTF. The CDR3 coding sequence is TGCGCCAGCAGCCAAGATGCTCCCCAGGGGGCGGCGGATGGCTACACCTTC.

J is TRBJ2-7 and V is TRBV6-1, with D unclear. Looked up from germline, CDR1 is MNHNS and CDR2 is SASEGT. The CDR3 length is 11 residues. V was trimmed by 7 bases and J by 6 bases, leaving 10 bases between them. CDR3 sequence reads: CASNSWLEQYV. The CDR3 DNA reads as TGTGCCAGCAACTCCTGGCTCGAGCAGTACGTC.

This clonotype was detected many times. The chain uses TRBV7-8 and TRBJ2-3, with 13 bases identical to TRBD2. The CDR3 consists of 15 residues. Trimming removed 4 bases from V and 3 bases from J; junction bases left unmatched: 1. Per germline, CDR1 SGHVS and CDR2 FQNEAQ. The CDR3, as DNA: TGTGCCAGCAGCTCGGGACTAGCGGGGACAGATACGCAGTATTTT. Encoded protein: CASSSGLAGTDTQYF.